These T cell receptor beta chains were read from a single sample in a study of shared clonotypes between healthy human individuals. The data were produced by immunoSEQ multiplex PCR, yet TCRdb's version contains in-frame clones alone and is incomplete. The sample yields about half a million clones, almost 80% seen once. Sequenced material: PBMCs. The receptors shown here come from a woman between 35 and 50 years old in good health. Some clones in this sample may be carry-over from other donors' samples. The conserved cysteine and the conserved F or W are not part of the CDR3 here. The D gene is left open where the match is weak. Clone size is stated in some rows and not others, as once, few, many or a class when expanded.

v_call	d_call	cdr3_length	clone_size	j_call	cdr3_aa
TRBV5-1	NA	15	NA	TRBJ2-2	ASSLAPYGLNTGELF
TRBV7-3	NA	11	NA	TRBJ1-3	ASSLGRGDTIY
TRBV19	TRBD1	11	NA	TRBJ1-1	ASSTGGGTEAF
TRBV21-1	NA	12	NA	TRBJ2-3	ASSPPMGTDTQY
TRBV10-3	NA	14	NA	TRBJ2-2	AISERGSNGGGELF
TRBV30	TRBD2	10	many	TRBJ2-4	AWSRTSDIQY
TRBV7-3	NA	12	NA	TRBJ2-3	ASSFNPGADTQY
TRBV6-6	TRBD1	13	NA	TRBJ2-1	ASMAGTGGVNEQF
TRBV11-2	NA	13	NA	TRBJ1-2	ASSPLVGGNYGYT
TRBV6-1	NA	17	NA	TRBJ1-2	ASSEYPRILTGKGYGYT
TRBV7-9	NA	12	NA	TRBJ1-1	ASSKYRDDGEAF
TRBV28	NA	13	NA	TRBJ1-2	ASNAPVGRDVGYT
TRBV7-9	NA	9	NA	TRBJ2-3	ASSPWDTQY
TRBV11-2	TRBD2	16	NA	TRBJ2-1	ASSSPTSGGGAYNEQF
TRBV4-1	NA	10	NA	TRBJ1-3	ASSQDTRTIY
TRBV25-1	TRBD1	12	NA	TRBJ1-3	ASSVGGDGNTIY
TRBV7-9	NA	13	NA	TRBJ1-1	ASSQTGNPNTEAF
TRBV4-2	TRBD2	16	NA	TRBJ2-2	ASSLIRAGEGNTGELF
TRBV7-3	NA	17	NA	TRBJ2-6	ASSSLGGAAGAGANVLT
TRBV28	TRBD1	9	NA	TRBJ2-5	ASRSRDRVH
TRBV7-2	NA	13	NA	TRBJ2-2	ASSLARGDTGELF
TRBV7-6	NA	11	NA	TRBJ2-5	ASSLAGLETQY
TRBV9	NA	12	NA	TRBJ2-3	ASSADSLTDTQY
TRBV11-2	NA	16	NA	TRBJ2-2	ASSSWFVGVGYTGELF
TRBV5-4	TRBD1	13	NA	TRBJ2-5	ASSLAGQGRETQY
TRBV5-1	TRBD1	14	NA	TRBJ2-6	ASSLGQGAGANVLT
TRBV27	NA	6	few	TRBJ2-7	ASSPPE
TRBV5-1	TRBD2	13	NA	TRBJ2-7	ASSSSAGGVYEQY
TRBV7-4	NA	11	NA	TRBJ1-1	ASSSEGRAEAF
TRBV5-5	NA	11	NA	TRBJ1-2	ASSLEQGYGYT
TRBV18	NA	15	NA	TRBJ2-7	ASSPYHPERSSYEQY
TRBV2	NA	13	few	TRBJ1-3	ASSPDSFSGNTIY
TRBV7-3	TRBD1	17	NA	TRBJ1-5	ASSLRELTGGFPNQPQH
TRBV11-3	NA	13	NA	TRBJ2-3	ASSFGRGGPDTQY
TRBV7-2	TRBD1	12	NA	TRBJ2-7	ASSLDRGPYEQY
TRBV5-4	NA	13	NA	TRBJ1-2	ASSRTGREDYGYT
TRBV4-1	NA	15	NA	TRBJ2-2	ASSQKTGTSETGELF
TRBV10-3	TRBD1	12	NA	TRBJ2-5	AIWTGEYQETQY
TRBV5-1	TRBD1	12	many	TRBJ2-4	ASSLTGGSDIQY
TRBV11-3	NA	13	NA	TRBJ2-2	ASSRGRANTGELF
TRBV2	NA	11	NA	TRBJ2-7	ASIRQMAYEQY
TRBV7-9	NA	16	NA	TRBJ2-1	ASSLELDAGATLQGQF
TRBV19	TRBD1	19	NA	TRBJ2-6	ASSKNRDRGPESSGANVLT
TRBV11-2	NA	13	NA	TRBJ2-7	ASSRTGTVSYEQY
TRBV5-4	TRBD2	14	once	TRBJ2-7	ASSLTGTSGTYEQY
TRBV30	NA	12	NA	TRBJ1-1	AWSVMGHGTEAF
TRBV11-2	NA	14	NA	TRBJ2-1	ASSLGPAGTYNEQF
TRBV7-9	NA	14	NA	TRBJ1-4	ASSIRPLGANEKLF
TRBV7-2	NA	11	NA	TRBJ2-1	ASSGRAGNEQF
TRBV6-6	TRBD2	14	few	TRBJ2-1	ASSSTGLAVYNEQF
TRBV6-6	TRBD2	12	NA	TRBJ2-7	ASSQTSGIYEQY
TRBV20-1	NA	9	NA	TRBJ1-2	SAQRPYGYT
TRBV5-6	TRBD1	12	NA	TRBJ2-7	ASSLTGTGNEQY
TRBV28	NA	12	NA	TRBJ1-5	ASSSDWGGQPQH